This TCR beta chain was captured in a study of tumor-infiltrating lymphocytes in primary liver carcinoma. Germline DNA was also extracted, and blood RNA was taken from unsorted whole blood. The CDR3 totals 14 residues. Germline values: CDR1 MNHNY, CDR2 SVGAGI (reference sequence). TCR beta cDNA was made from 400 to 600 ng total RNA with a constant-region primer. ARM-PCR was slightly modified, and three nested multiplex PCR rounds with it gave rise to the TCR beta libraries. A C-beta reverse primer and TRBV1-TRBV30 forward primers served in each of the first two PCR rounds, at 10 cycles apiece. TCRdb used MiXCR to reprocess the multiplex PCR reads, holding one entry per CDR3 protein. This sample has some 190,000 distinct CDR3 sequences, with over 45% found just once. Notes on this clonotype: Its cognate antigen is unknown. The junction departs from germline at one end; a sequencing error may be responsible.

Regarding the study as a whole: Researchers found tumor-adjacent and tumor-blood pairs overlapped less than tumor region pairs.

The TCR originated in a man between 35 and 55 years old with primary liver carcinoma and hepatitis B virus infection. The chain employs TRBV6-6 and TRBJ2-1; TRBD2 matches 9 bases. The sample taken for sequencing was peripheral blood. The CDR3 bases are TGTGCCAGTATGACTAGCGGACACTACGATGAGCAGTTCTTC. The encoded protein is CASMTSGHYDEQFF.